This TCR beta chain was observed in a study of control samples from healthy donors and cancer patients. Trimming shortened V by 5 bases and J by 9 bases, and 11 bases separated the two germline ends. This CDR3 has 13 residues. Germline CDR1 and CDR2: SGHVS and FNYEAQ. Assay used: immunoSEQ multiplex PCR; TCRdb lists only in-frame clones, some missing. The sample records 100,000 to 150,000 clones, about nine tenths being singletons. The source is a woman in her forties or fifties in good health. V usage is TRBV7-6 and J usage is TRBJ1-6, with D perhaps matching TRBD1 (6 bases). The material sequenced was blood. Written as DNA, the CDR3 is TGTGCCAGCAGCCTGGACAGCAGTTCACCCCTCCACTTT. Protein product: CASSLDSSSPLHF.